The 11 T cell receptor beta chains below all came from one sample that was sequenced in a study of CD8 T cells in Susac syndrome. Reverse transcription used 0.5 to 1 ug RNA and random hexamers. Using its own MiXCR run on the immunoSEQ multiplex PCR reads, TCRdb lists one record per CDR3 protein. This sample carries about 190,000 distinct CDR3 sequences, about 95% of them seen once, and the ten largest clones take approximately 0.16%. Source material: CD8+ T cells from PBMCs. The source of these receptors is a human donor with Susac syndrome.

The rearrangement joins TRBV13 to TRBJ1-5; 9 bases are shared with TRBD1. V was pared by 4 bases and J by 2 bases, with 9 bases of the junction left unmatched. In germline, CDR1 is PRHDT, CDR2 FYEKMQ (reference sequence). CDR3 size: 17 residues. The CDR3 DNA reads as TGTGCCAGCAGCTACCGGGACAGGGAAGCTGGCAATCAGCCCCAGCATTTT. It translates to CASSYRDREAGNQPQHF.

The chain links TRBV20-1 to TRBJ1-4; 10 positions agree with TRBD1. The CDR3 contains 17 residues. Per the germline V gene, CDR1 is DFQATT and CDR2 is SNEGSKA (reference sequence). V lost 5 bases, J lost 0 bases, and 9 bases stayed unmatched. The CDR3 DNA is TGCAGTGCTCATCCTGACAGGGGGCTTTCAACTAATGAAAAACTGTTTTTT. It translates to CSAHPDRGLSTNEKLFF.

V usage is TRBV20-1 and J usage is TRBJ2-1, with D perhaps matching TRBD2 (6 bases). The CDR3 is made up of 12 amino acids. Per the germline V gene, CDR1 is DFQATT and CDR2 is SNEGSKA (reference sequence). V was clipped by 0 bases and J by 9 bases, with 9 bases between them. CDR3 DNA: TGCAGTGCTAGAGATACAGCGGGTGAGCAGTTCTTC. Translated: CSARDTAGEQFF.

The V gene is TRBV14, the J gene TRBJ2-5; the D gene is possibly TRBD2 (5 bases). V lost 1 base to trimming and J lost 0 bases, with 9 bases between them. Germline V gene lookup returns CDR1 SGHDN and CDR2 FVKESK. The CDR3 sequence is 15 residues long. DNA for the CDR3: TGTGCCAGCAGCCAAGGGGAGCTGTACCAAGAGACCCAGTACTTC. Residues: CASSQGELYQETQYF.

The chain uses TRBV3-1 and TRBJ1-1, with D perhaps TRBD1 (6 bases). V lost 0 bases and J lost 0, with 14 bases in between. This CDR3 contains 17 residues. Germline V lookup: CDR1 LGHDT, CDR2 YNNKEL (reference sequence). The CDR3, as DNA: TGTGCCAGCAGCCAAGATTTGGACAGCTTCATGAACACTGAAGCTTTCTTT. Its protein product is CASSQDLDSFMNTEAFF.

The chain carries TRBV9 and TRBJ1-1, with 7 bases aligning to TRBD1. V shed 0 bases and J 1 base; nucleotides not matched to a gene: 9. Germline CDR1 SGDLS, CDR2 YYNGEE. This CDR3 spans 17 amino acids. The chain's CDR3 is CASSVGARTGPNTEAFF. The CDR3 DNA is TGTGCCAGCAGCGTAGGAGCGCGGACAGGCCCGAACACTGAAGCTTTCTTT.

This clonotype was counted a single time. The gene calls are TRBV13 and TRBJ1-2; perhaps TRBD1 as D (5 bases). The CDR3 is 13 amino acids. Germline V gene lookup returns CDR1 PRHDT and CDR2 FYEKMQ (reference sequence). The V and J ends lost 5 bases and 5 bases respectively, with 12 bases between them. As DNA, the CDR3 is TGTGCCAGCAGCCCCAGGGAACTTTATGGCTACACCTTC. Protein: CASSPRELYGYTF.

V usage is TRBV20-1 and J usage is TRBJ1-3; tentatively, D is TRBD1 (5 bases). This CDR3 has 15 residues. CDR1 DFQATT and CDR2 SNEGSKA come from the germline V gene (reference sequence). V was pared by 6 bases and J by 0 bases, with 15 bases between. CDR3 DNA: TGCAGTGCCATCTCAGACAGAATCTCTGGAAACACCATATATTTT. This sequence encodes CSAISDRISGNTIYF.

This rearrangement joins TRBV3-1 to TRBJ2-1; tentatively, D is TRBD2 (5 bases). The CDR3 loop spans 14 amino acids. The V end was cut by 1 base, the J end by 5 bases, with 9 bases between. The V gene's germline CDR1 is LGHDT and CDR2 YNNKEL (reference sequence). CDR3 sequence: CASSQVLGDNEQFF. CDR3 in DNA: TGTGCCAGCAGCCAAGTGCTGGGAGACAATGAGCAGTTCTTC.

The chain joins TRBV3-1 to TRBJ1-5; D possibly corresponds to TRBD1 (6 bases). Germline loops: CDR1 LGHDT, CDR2 YNNKEL (reference sequence). The CDR3 totals 16 residues. Trimming removed 0 bases from V and 5 bases from J, with 14 bases in between. For the CDR3, the DNA is TGTGCCAGCAGCCAAGACGGCATAGGGGGAGATCAGCCCCAGCATTTT. Translating gives CASSQDGIGGDQPQHF.

The chain employs TRBV12-3 or TRBV12-4 and TRBJ1-4; D is undetermined. Deletions cut 6 bases from V and 8 bases from J, with 7 bases between. The CDR3 has 11 residues. The CDR3 region has the DNA TGTGCCAGCAGCACGCAGGAAAAACTGTTTTTT. Protein product: CASSTQEKLFF.